This T cell receptor (beta chain) was sequenced in a study of T cells in Graves' hyperthyroidism and ophthalmopathy. Researchers amplified the TCR beta CDR3 regions from RNA transcripts. The primer set for the first-round RT-PCR of the TCR CDR3 was HTBI. Each CDR3 protein gets one entry after TCRdb re-called the multiplex PCR reads with MiXCR. The table shows under 700,000 distinct CDR3 sequences, with about a sixth occurring only once. Unmatched junction bases numbered 8, after V lost 0 bases and J lost 4 bases. CDR3 length: 18 amino acids. Germline lookup yields CDR1 LGHNA and CDR2 YNFKEQ. Patients with uncontrolled infections, other autoimmune diseases, pregnancy or lactation were excluded.

This chain connects TRBV4-2 to TRBJ2-1, with TRBD2 matching over 11 bases. Sample: blood. The TCR sequence derives from a woman aged 18-29 years with Graves' hyperthyroidism. The CDR3 DNA follows: TGTGCCAGCAGCCAAGAAGGCCTAGCGGGAGGCCTATACAATGAGCAGTTCTTC. The encoded protein is CASSQEGLAGGLYNEQFF.